These 24 T cell receptor beta chains originate from one sample sequenced in a study of post-analysis software for immune sequencing data (dated by TCRdb to about 2015). Receptors were amplified or captured by PCR. TCRdb records Illumina HiSeq 2500 as the sequencer. Unique molecular identifiers were incorporated into TCR beta cDNA libraries to reduce PCR and sequencing biases. TCRdb reworked the public reads: Q25 trimming with fastp, MiXCR clone assembly, productive beta chains retained. Merged by CDR3 protein, the rows form single entries marked with the most common genes and DNA. The sample data list around 500,000 distinct CDR3 sequences, and under 40% of these were observed just once. The ten largest account for approximately 6% of the sample. The paper as a whole reports these results and caveats: Patients showed significantly higher frequencies than controls for a few TRBV segments, among them TRBV5-6, TRBV5-1 and TRBV20-1.

Their cognate antigens are unknown. Material: blood. These receptor sequences come from a girl under 18 with multiple sclerosis.

This clonotype has just a few counts. The chain has TRBV5-6 and TRBJ2-1; either TRBD1 or TRBD2 may fit D (5 bases each). The germline V gene has CDR1 SGHDT and CDR2 YYEEEE. V was clipped by 0 bases and J by 0 bases, with 19 bases between them. This CDR3 is built from 19 residues. The CDR3: CASSLVLGPNLGSYNEQFF. DNA of the CDR3: TGTGCCAGCAGCTTGGTCCTGGGACCTAACCTCGGCTCCTACAATGAGCAGTTCTTC.

V gene TRBV6-5 combines with J gene TRBJ1-2; 8 bases line up with TRBD1. The V gene end was trimmed by 8 bases and the J gene end by 4 bases; junction bases not matched to a gene: 6. This CDR3 region has 13 residues. Germline V lookup: CDR1 MNHEY, CDR2 SVGAGI. The CDR3 nucleotides read TGTGCCAGCTATGGACAGGGTATCTATGGCTACACCTTC. Translated: CASYGQGIYGYTF.

The rearrangement joins TRBV24-1 to TRBJ1-5; weak D call: TRBD1 (5 bases). Germline CDR1 is KGHDR and CDR2 is SFDVKD. CDR3 length: 14 amino acids. V dropped 9 bases and J dropped 2 bases, with 13 bases sitting between them. This CDR3 reads CATGLGRGNQPQHF. CDR3 coding DNA: TGTGCCACCGGACTAGGCAGGGGCAATCAGCCCCAGCATTTT.

The rearrangement joins TRBV5-4 to TRBJ1-1, with D uncertain. This CDR3 has 14 residues. The V gene's germline CDR1 is SGHNT and CDR2 YYREEE (reference sequence). V lost 2 bases, J lost 0 bases, and 8 bases lay in between. CDR3 sequence: CASSFSSLNTEAFF. The CDR3 DNA reads TGTGCCAGCAGCTTTAGCAGCTTGAACACTGAAGCTTTCTTT.

This chain connects TRBV29-1 to TRBJ2-7; D gene uncertain. CDR3 length: 15 amino acids. Germline-derived CDR1 and CDR2 are SQVTM and ANQGSEA. Trimming stripped 6 bases from V and 0 bases from J, with 18 bases between. The chain's CDR3 is CSVRNRLAPSYEQYF. In DNA form, the CDR3 reads TGCAGCGTGCGGAACAGACTGGCACCCTCCTACGAGCAGTACTTC.

This clonotype has more than one count but fewer than ten. V and J are TRBV11-3 and TRBJ2-4; D tentatively fits TRBD1 or TRBD2 (6 bases each). The tail of the sequence fits TRBJ2-5 better, so the J call may be wrong. The V gene's germline CDR1 is SGHNT and CDR2 YENEEA. The CDR3 runs to 15 residues. The CDR3 nucleotides are TGTGCCAGCAGCCCCCCCGGGGGCAGGGAAGAGACCCAGTACTTC. It translates to CASSPPGGREETQYF.

The chain employs TRBV4-2 and TRBJ1-1; D gene unclear. The germline CDR1 and CDR2 sequences are LGHNA and YNFKEQ. V shed 4 bases and J shed 6 bases, with 15 bases lying between them. The CDR3 has 14 amino acids. CDR3 in amino acids: CASSPLPTEAEAFF. As DNA, the CDR3 is TGTGCCAGCAGCCCCCTCCCGACTGAAGCTGAAGCTTTCTTT.

A few counts support this clonotype. J is TRBJ2-3 and V is TRBV9; D call uncertain. Germline V CDR1 and CDR2: SGDLS, YYNGEE. V was clipped by 3 bases and J by 2 bases, with 16 bases between them. The CDR3 is made up of 16 amino acids. CDR3 amino acids: CASSALGRLDTDTQYF. The CDR3 region has the DNA TGTGCCAGCAGCGCTCTCGGCAGGCTAGACACAGATACGCAGTATTTT.

This chain links TRBV28 with TRBJ2-1, with 9 bases that match TRBD2. V gave up 5 bases and J gave up 2 bases; unmatched junction bases: 4. CDR1 and CDR2 (germline): MDHEN, SYDVKM. The length of the CDR3 is 15 residues. In nucleotides, the CDR3 is TGTGCCAGCAGTCGTAGCGGGGGCACCTACAATGAGCAGTTCTTC. It yields the protein CASSRSGGTYNEQFF.

V usage is TRBV2 and J usage is TRBJ2-7; TRBD2 matches at 8 bases. The J call is doubtful: the DNA matches TRBJ2-5 better. Germline loops: CDR1 SNHLY, CDR2 FYNNEI. This CDR3 has 13 residues. The CDR3 nucleotides read TGTGCCAGCAGTCAACTAGCGGTCGAGACCCAGTACTTC. Translation gives CASSQLAVETQYF.

This clonotype appeared a few times. In nucleotides, the CDR3 is TGTGCCAGCAGTCTTTGGACGGCCGAAAAACTGTTTTTT. Its translation: CASSLWTAEKLFF. J is TRBJ1-4 and V is TRBV6-5; D gene ambiguous. Between the trimmed V and J ends, which lost 5 bases and 8 bases, there was a span of 12 bases. CDR1 is MNHEY, CDR2 SVGAGI, per germline. The CDR3 spans 13 residues.

This clonotype has a handful of counts. The J gene is TRBJ2-1, the V gene TRBV2; 14 bases agree with TRBD2. The trim removed 3 bases at V and 8 bases at J, leaving 3 bases unmatched. The CDR3 covers 15 residues. Germline V gene lookup returns CDR1 SNHLY and CDR2 FYNNEI. CDR3 residues: CASSETSGGADEQFF. DNA of the CDR3: TGTGCCAGCAGTGAGACTAGCGGGGGGGCCGATGAGCAGTTCTTC.

The V call is TRBV5-1, the J call TRBJ2-5, with 11 bases aligning to TRBD2. The CDR3 is 19 residues long. V trimming: 2 bases; J trimming: 1 base; junction bases outside the gene matches: 13. Germline V CDR1 and CDR2: SGHRS, YFSETQ. CDR3: CASSFGLAGGNSFQETQYF. The CDR3 nucleotides are TGCGCCAGCAGCTTCGGGCTAGCGGGGGGAAACTCCTTCCAAGAGACCCAGTACTTC.

V is TRBV7-8 and J is TRBJ2-7; no reliable D call. The CDR3 loop spans 13 amino acids. Germline V gene sequence: CDR1 SGHVS, CDR2 FQNEAQ. V was pared by 3 bases and J by 2 bases, with 8 bases between. The CDR3 nucleotides read TGTGCCAGCAGCTTTTTATTGCCCTACGAGCAGTACTTC. Amino acid sequence: CASSFLLPYEQYF.

This clonotype was detected only a few times. V is TRBV7-2 and J is TRBJ2-5; the D is unclear. V was clipped by 0 bases and J by 4 bases, with 15 bases between them. CDR1 SGHTA and CDR2 FQGNSA come from the germline V gene. The CDR3 contains 16 residues. CDR3 DNA: TGTGCCAGCAGCTTAGCGATGACTGGGTTTCGAGAGACCCAGTACTTC. Its protein product is CASSLAMTGFRETQYF.

The rearrangement links TRBV4-1 to TRBJ2-3; D not certain. Germline-derived CDR1 and CDR2 are MGHRA and YSYEKL. The CDR3 runs 18 residues. The V gene lost 0 bases and the J gene lost 1 base, with 17 bases spanning the gap. CDR3 residues: CASSQEIQRNLRTDTQYF. The CDR3 DNA sequence: TGCGCCAGCAGCCAAGAAATTCAGAGGAACCTGCGCACAGATACGCAGTATTTT.

This chain uses TRBV5-5 with TRBJ2-1; D gene ambiguous. The CDR3 has 14 residues. With 4 bases removed from V and 2 bases from J, the gap between germline ends came to 10 bases. CDR1 is SGHKS and CDR2 is YYEKEE in the germline V gene (reference sequence). The CDR3 sequence: CASSAGRAYNEQFF. CDR3 nucleotide sequence: TGTGCCAGCAGCGCCGGAAGAGCCTACAATGAGCAGTTCTTC.

In its sample, this clonotype was seen a few times. The chain recombines TRBV29-1 with TRBJ2-6, with 7 bases that match TRBD1. The CDR3 runs to 14 residues. With 2 bases clipped from V and 4 bases from J, the junction kept 2 bases outside the gene matches. The V gene's germline CDR1 is SQVTM and CDR2 ANQGSEA. DNA of the CDR3: TGCAGCGTTGAAACAGGGGCAGGGGCCAACGTCCTGACTTTC. Its translation: CSVETGAGANVLTF.

V is TRBV29-1 and J is TRBJ2-5; tentatively, D is TRBD1 (5 bases). The ends were cut back, 4 bases at V and 5 bases at J, with 17 bases in the middle. CDR3 length: 14 amino acids. Per germline, CDR1 SQVTM and CDR2 ANQGSEA. The CDR3 region has the DNA TGCAGCGTTGCGGTGACAGACCTACGGGAGACCCAGTACTTC. It specifies CSVAVTDLRETQYF.

V gene TRBV7-8 combines with J gene TRBJ2-3; 9 bases are shared with TRBD2. V dropped 5 bases and J dropped 3; count of bases not matched to a gene: 18. The CDR3 is 19 amino acids. Germline loops: CDR1 SGHVS, CDR2 FQNEAQ. The CDR3 nucleotides are TGTGCCAGCAGCGCGCGACGGCTAGCGGGGCCCACACCGACAGATACGCAGTATTTT. Encoded protein: CASSARRLAGPTPTDTQYF.

This chain joins TRBV5-1 and TRBJ2-5; 7 bases fit TRBD2. With V trimmed by 4 bases and J by 2 bases, 2 bases remained unmatched. The CDR3 has 13 amino acids. Looked up from germline, CDR1 is SGHRS and CDR2 is YFSETQ. CDR3 DNA: TGCGCCAGCAGCCGAGCGGGGCAAGAGACCCAGTACTTC. This encodes CASSRAGQETQYF.

The table lists this clonotype with a few counts. The chain has TRBV4-1 and TRBJ2-7, with a tentative D call TRBD2 (7 bases). The V gene's germline CDR1 is MGHRA and CDR2 YSYEKL. The CDR3 is 17 amino acids. Trimming removed 1 base from V and 10 bases from J, with 26 bases in between. Here the CDR3 reads CASSQVSSPGRGEIQYF. The CDR3 DNA follows: TGCGCCAGCAGCCAAGTCTCTAGCCCGGGGAGGGGGGAGATCCAGTACTTC.

The chain links TRBV20-1 to TRBJ2-5; the D gene is possibly TRBD2 (6 bases). Germline assignment: CDR1 DFQATT and CDR2 SNEGSKA (reference sequence). Trimming took 2 bases from V and 4 from J, leaving 11 bases between them. This CDR3 is built from 13 residues. CDR3 sequence reads: CSARRQGGETQYF. For the CDR3, the DNA is TGCAGTGCTAGAAGGCAGGGAGGAGAGACCCAGTACTTC.

Ten or more counts support this clonotype. V and J are TRBV7-3 and TRBJ2-5; D is possibly TRBD2 (5 bases). Germline CDR1 and CDR2: SGHTA and FQGTGA. This CDR3 region has 14 residues. V was trimmed by 5 bases and J by 4 bases, leaving 14 bases between them. This CDR3 is CASSEGLGRETQYF. In DNA form, the CDR3 reads TGTGCCAGCAGCGAGGGCCTAGGACGAGAGACCCAGTACTTC.